A selection of T cell receptor beta chains follows, all from one sample in a study of blood T cells in healthy people across ages. Each CDR3 protein is one row after TCRdb ran MiXCR on the 5' RACE reads. Here the sample spans about 400,000 distinct CDR3 sequences, approximately 51% being singletons. Sample: blood. The receptor source for this set is a man aged 55 to 69 in good health. The CDR3 runs from the conserved cysteine through the conserved F or W. A D gene is named only where the DNA matches it firmly. For some rows the clone size is stated as once, few or many, or as a class when expanded; others skip it.

V	J	D	size	DNA	CDR3
TRBV5-6	TRBJ2-2	-	-	TGTGCCAGCAGCTTGGGCCGGGGCCGGCTGAACACCGGGGAGCTGTTTTTT	CASSLGRGRLNTGELFF
TRBV7-8	TRBJ2-5	-	many	TGTGCCAGCAGCTTCACGGAGACCCAAGAGACCCAGTACTTC	CASSFTETQETQYF
TRBV9	TRBJ2-2	-	few	TGTGCCAGCAGCGTAGACGAGGGAGCGGCCGGGGAGCTGTTTTTT	CASSVDEGAAGELFF
TRBV5-1	TRBJ2-7	-	-	TGCGCCAGCCCCCGAGCCAGGGTCCCCCGGGTTCCCTACGAGCAGTACTTC	CASPRARVPRVPYEQYF
TRBV20-1	TRBJ2-3	-	many	TGCAGTCTACGGCCAGGGGCCACAGATACGCAGTATTTT	CSLRPGATDTQYF
TRBV7-9	TRBJ1-2	-	few	TGTGCCAGCAGCTCGCCTCGGACAGCGACTAACTATGGCTACACCTTC	CASSSPRTATNYGYTF
TRBV7-9	TRBJ2-7	-	-	TGTGCCAGCAGCCACGGAGCGGTTAGCTCCTACGAGCAGTACTTC	CASSHGAVSSYEQYF
TRBV24-1	TRBJ2-2	-	-	TGTGCCACCGGCGTTACCGGGGAGCTGTTTTTT	CATGVTGELFF
TRBV29-1	TRBJ1-2	TRBD1	-	TGCAGCGTTGCGGTCAGGGGGCCTAACTATGGCTACACCTTC	CSVAVRGPNYGYTF
TRBV27	TRBJ2-7	-	few	TGTGCCAGCAACAGGGACGGTTCCTACGAGCAGTACTTC	CASNRDGSYEQYF
TRBV5-1	TRBJ2-6	-	few	TGCGCCAGCAGCCCACAGGGAGCCGGGGCCAACGTCCTGACTTTC	CASSPQGAGANVLTF
TRBV7-2	TRBJ2-5	-	-	TGTGCCAGCAGCTTAGGGCAGGGGAAGGATGAGCAGTACTTC	CASSLGQGKDEQYF
TRBV4-3	TRBJ2-5	-	few	TGCGCCAGCAGCCCACCTGTACAGGGTCGAGAGCAGTACTTC	CASSPPVQGREQYF
TRBV7-2	TRBJ2-7	TRBD2	few	TGTGCCAGCAGCTTTACTAGCGCCGAGCAGTACTTC	CASSFTSAEQYF
TRBV29-1	TRBJ2-3	TRBD2	once	TGCAGCGGTGCGGGGGGGATTATTGGCACAGATACGCAGTATTTT	CSGAGGIIGTDTQYF
TRBV20-1	TRBJ2-7	-	-	TGCAGTGCTAGAGATCTTCAGATCGCAGCTAAGTACGAGCAGTACTTC	CSARDLQIAAKYEQYF
TRBV7-6	TRBJ2-7	TRBD1	-	TGTGCCAGCAGCTTAGACGGGACAGGGGAGTCCTACGAGCAGTACTTC	CASSLDGTGESYEQYF
TRBV21-1	TRBJ2-5	-	-	TGTGCCAGCAGCAAAGAGTCCGTGCGCGACAAAGAGAAGGAGACCCAGTACTTC	CASSKESVRDKEKETQYF
TRBV18	TRBJ1-2	-	few	TGTGCCAGCTCACCAGGTCAGCCCCGGCTTGGTGGCTACACCTTC	CASSPGQPRLGGYTF
TRBV5-1	TRBJ2-7	TRBD2	few	TGCGCCAGCAGCTTTACAGCGGGGGACTCCTACGAGCAGTACTTC	CASSFTAGDSYEQYF
TRBV12-3/TRBV12-4	TRBJ2-5	TRBD1	-	TGTGCCAGCCTTAATCAGGGGGTAGGATCGGAGACCCAGTACTTC	CASLNQGVGSETQYF
TRBV5-6	TRBJ2-7	-	-	TGTGCCAGCAGCTTGGATATGGATTTCGACGAGCAGTACTTC	CASSLDMDFDEQYF
TRBV20-1	TRBJ1-2	-	-	TGCAGTGCTAGTGCCCGCGCGGGATTTAACTATGGCTACACCTTC	CSASARAGFNYGYTF
TRBV27	TRBJ2-6	-	-	TGTGCCAGCAGGTCTCAGACGGCTGGGGCCAACGTCCTGACTTTC	CASRSQTAGANVLTF
TRBV7-2	TRBJ2-1	-	-	TGTGCCAGCAGCGTAGAGTTACAAAATGAGCAGTTCTTC	CASSVELQNEQFF
TRBV12-3/TRBV12-4	TRBJ2-7	-	few	TGTGCCAGCAGCCCCGGACTGAGCTCCTACGAGCAGTACTTC	CASSPGLSSYEQYF
TRBV6-5	TRBJ2-5	TRBD2	-	TGTGCCAGCAGGGCTAGCGGACACCAAGAGACCCAGTACTTC	CASRASGHQETQYF
TRBV6-2/TRBV6-3	TRBJ2-7	-	few	TGTGCCAGCAGTTACGTCTGGGCAGGGCGGCCCTACGAGCAGTACTTC	CASSYVWAGRPYEQYF
TRBV30	TRBJ2-3	TRBD1	-	TGTGCCTGGAGTGTACAGGGACAGGGGACAGATACGCAGTATTTT	CAWSVQGQGTDTQYF
TRBV18	TRBJ2-5	TRBD2	-	TGTGCCAGCTCTCGTAGCGGGGGCCAAAGGGGAAAGACCCAGTACTTC	CASSRSGGQRGKTQYF
TRBV12-3/TRBV12-4	TRBJ2-3	-	few	TGTGCCAGCAGTTTTAGAACAGATACGCAGTATTTT	CASSFRTDTQYF
TRBV11-3	TRBJ2-3	-	many	TGTGCCAGCAGCTTTCGGGCTTACTCGGATACGCAGTATTTT	CASSFRAYSDTQYF
TRBV10-3	TRBJ2-7	-	many	TGTGCCATCAGTCAACAGGGAAGAGAGCAGTACTTC	CAISQQGREQYF
TRBV11-2	TRBJ2-5	-	-	TGTGCCAGCAGCAATGGGTGGGGTTCGGTGGTGGAGACCCAGTACTTC	CASSNGWGSVVETQYF
TRBV18	TRBJ2-3	-	few	TGTGCCAGCTCACCACAGGGATCGGGCACAGATACGCAGTATTTT	CASSPQGSGTDTQYF
TRBV5-5	TRBJ2-5	TRBD2	-	TGTGCCAGCAGCCGGTTAGCGGGGGGGCGAGAGACCCAGTACTTC	CASSRLAGGRETQYF
TRBV7-2	TRBJ2-7	TRBD2	-	TGTGCCAGCCTTCTAGCGGGAGGCGAGCAGTACTTC	CASLLAGGEQYF
TRBV20-1	TRBJ2-5	-	few	TGCAGTGCTAGCGCCTGGGGGGTTCGTAGGTCAGAGACCCAGTACTTC	CSASAWGVRRSETQYF
TRBV27	TRBJ1-6	-	-	TGTGCCAGCAGCCCGTACGGTCACAGGGATAATTCACCCCTCCACTTT	CASSPYGHRDNSPLHF
TRBV5-1	TRBJ2-6	-	once	TGCGCCAGCAGCCCCGAACCCGGGGCCAACGTCCTGACTTTC	CASSPEPGANVLTF
TRBV4-3	TRBJ2-5	TRBD1	few	TGCGCCAGCAGCCAAGATTTGGGCAGGGGGTTTGGAGAGACCCAGTACTTC	CASSQDLGRGFGETQYF
TRBV4-2	TRBJ2-5	-	many	TGTGCCAGCAGCCAAGATATTAGCGAGACCCAGTACTTC	CASSQDISETQYF